This T cell receptor beta chain was recovered during a study of blood T cell repertoires in COVID-19. Looking at the study overall: In each case, the material was cDNA or gDNA derived from T cells, B-cell-depleted T cells, or PBMCs.

Trimming shortened V by 1 base and J by 10 bases, and 12 bases separated the two germline ends. Germline CDR1 SGHTS, CDR2 YDEGEE. The CDR3 has 14 amino acids. This clone was picked up a small number of times. In the source study's methods: Estimates of nucleated cell counts were drawn from the amplification of reference gene primers. The table came from immunoSEQ multiplex PCR; TCRdb's copy has only in-frame clones and leaves some out. Clonal size and the V and J genes are those of that table, whereas D and trimming came from the DNA. The profile shows some 160,000 clones, 65% to 90% of them singletons.

Input material: peripheral blood. V usage is TRBV5-8 and J usage is TRBJ1-6, with D tentatively TRBD1 (6 bases). This receptor was taken from a human donor in a cohort sampled during active COVID-19. CDR3 in DNA: TGTGCCAGCAGCTTGTCCAGGGGTCTATCACCCCTCCACTTT. Residues: CASSLSRGLSPLHF.